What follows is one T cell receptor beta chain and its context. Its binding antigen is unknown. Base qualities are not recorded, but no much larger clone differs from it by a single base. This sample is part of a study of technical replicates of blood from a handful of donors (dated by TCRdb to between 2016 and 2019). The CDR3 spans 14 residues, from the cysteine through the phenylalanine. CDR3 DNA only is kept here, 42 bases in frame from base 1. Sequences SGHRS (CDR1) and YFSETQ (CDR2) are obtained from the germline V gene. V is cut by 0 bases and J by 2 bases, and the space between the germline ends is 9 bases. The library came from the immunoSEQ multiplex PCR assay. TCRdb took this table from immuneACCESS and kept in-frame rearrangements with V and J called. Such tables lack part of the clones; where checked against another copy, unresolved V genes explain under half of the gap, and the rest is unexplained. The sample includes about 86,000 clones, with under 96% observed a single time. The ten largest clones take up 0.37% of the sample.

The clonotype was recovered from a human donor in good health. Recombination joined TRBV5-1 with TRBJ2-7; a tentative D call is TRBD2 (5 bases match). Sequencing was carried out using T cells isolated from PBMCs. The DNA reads TGCGCCAGCAGCTTGGCTAGCTGGACCTACGAGCAGTACTTC. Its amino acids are CASSLASWTYEQYF.